This T cell receptor beta chain was identified during a study of blood T cell repertoires in COVID-19 (dated by TCRdb to 2019 to 2021). The study in broad terms: Collaborator samples came from the United States, Italy and Spain and covered acute and convalescent phases of COVID-19. The prospective study material was composed of cDNA or gDNA derived from T cells, B-cell-depleted T cells, or PBMCs. Where available, HLA class I and class II types were taken from metadata supplied by the sample provider and were not determined by assay-based typing. Samples came from the ongoing ImmuneRACE study (first 160 participants) plus 1,254 subjects from 6 global collaborators. A freely available public database, intended as a resource for researchers studying the immune response to SARS-CoV-2, is where the repertoires were released. Sample metadata almost always included a de-identified subject ID, COVID-19 status, age in years and sex. The dataset comprised deeply sampled blood TCRbeta repertoires from subjects exposed to, actively infected with, or recovered from COVID-19. General study outcomes and caveats: How much clinical and demographic metadata was included differed by source and by participant, and the metadata was provided uncurated.

One collaborating source in Seattle enrolled patients while the patients were actively infected and followed the patients over time throughout the course of disease. Each collaborating institution followed its own protocols to collect whole blood in K2EDTA tubes. For TCRbeta analysis, collaborators shipped samples as frozen whole blood, isolated PBMCs, or DNA extracted from either of those sample types. A word on this clone: The antigen it binds to is not known. No base quality information exists; no much larger clone differs at one position.

From the cysteine up to the phenylalanine, the CDR3 has a length of 15 residues. Of all the DNA, just the CDR3 is kept, 45 bases in frame from base 1. The germline V gene encodes CDR1 LGHNA and CDR2 YSLEER. Ends trimmed: V by 4 bases, J by 4 bases; bases unmatched to a gene: 3. The immunoSEQ Assay, a bias-controlled multiplex PCR, was used to amplify TCRbeta CDR3 regions from genomic DNA. Regarding the original processing steps: Within the assay, amplification of reference gene primers was used to estimate how many nucleated cells each sample contained. To quantify the absolute abundance of each unique TCRbeta CDR3 rearrangement, sequence reads were collapsed and filtered. Productive Simpson clonality was computed per sample as the square root of Simpson's diversity index over productive rearrangements. The source is immuneACCESS, and TCRdb retained only in-frame sequences with V and J called. Part of the clones is not carried over; for the studies checked, unresolved V genes explain less than half of this, and the remainder is unexplained. V and J calls plus clone size are reproduced from that table; the DNA served to infer D and trimming. This sample has 55,000 to 75,000 clones in its table, and approximately 84% of those were observed once. 9.6% of the sample rests with the top ten.

The rearrangement combines TRBV4-3 with TRBJ2-2; 10 bases in between match TRBD1. The source of this sequence is a man older than 75 with COVID-19, enrolled during active disease. Sample: peripheral blood. The DNA is as follows: TGCGCCAGCAGCCGGGGGACAGGGGCCACCGGGGAGCTGTTTTTT. Translated, it gives CASSRGTGATGELFF.